The 21 T cell receptor beta chains given below trace back to one sample, sequenced in a study of T cells in Graves' hyperthyroidism and ophthalmopathy. Using RNA transcripts as the source, TCR beta CDR3 regions were amplified. The TCR CDR3 was amplified in a first-round RT-PCR using the HTBI primer set. TCRdb re-derived calls from the multiplex PCR reads in MiXCR, one entry per CDR3 protein. Here the sample spans hundreds of thousands of distinct CDR3 sequences, over 15% being singletons. Sequenced input: blood. Receptors originate from a woman in her fifties or sixties with Graves' hyperthyroidism that later progressed to Graves' ophthalmopathy.

The rearrangement uses TRBV10-3 and TRBJ1-1, with D hard to call. V was pared by 5 bases and J by 1 base, with 5 bases between. Germline CDR1 and CDR2: ENHRY and SYGVKD. CDR3 length: 12 amino acids. CDR3 nucleotides: TGTGCCATCAGTAGGTCGAACACTGAAGCTTTCTTT. This sequence encodes CAISRSNTEAFF.

With regard to this clonotype: This may come from a read error, since a much larger clone is one base off. The chain uses TRBV12-3 or TRBV12-4 and TRBJ2-7; 9 bases are a match to TRBD2. Trimming at V came to 7 bases and at J to 7 bases, leaving 11 bases not matched to a gene. This CDR3 has 14 residues. As DNA, the CDR3 is TGTGCCAGCATCCTGCGGGGGGGCCGTAAGGAGCAGTACTTC. Protein: CASILRGGRKEQYF.

The table lists this clonotype with many counts. The chain joins TRBV3-1 to TRBJ1-1, with D possibly matching TRBD1 (5 bases). V was clipped by 3 bases and J by 4 bases, with 15 bases between them. The germline V gene has CDR1 LGHDT and CDR2 YNNKEL (reference sequence). This CDR3 contains 15 residues. The CDR3 DNA reads TGTGCCAGCAGCCAGGATGGGGGTTTTAGCACTGAAGCTTTCTTT. Its protein is CASSQDGGFSTEAFF.

This clonotype was seen many times. The chain employs TRBV3-1 and TRBJ1-1, with TRBD1 matching over 7 bases. Germline V gene lookup returns CDR1 LGHDT and CDR2 YNNKEL (reference sequence). The CDR3 is 13 amino acids. After removal of 5 bases from V and 1 base from J, the junction contained 1 base not matched to a gene. The CDR3 loop reads CASSGDRNTEAFF. The CDR3 nucleotides are TGTGCCAGCAGCGGGGACAGGAACACTGAAGCTTTCTTT.

This clonotype was counted a few times. This sequence joins TRBV19 and TRBJ1-6; 8 bases match TRBD1. The CDR3 length is 16 residues. Germline CDR1 is LNHDA and CDR2 is SQIVND (reference sequence). Trimming at V came to 3 bases and at J to 8 bases, leaving 9 bases not matched to a gene. This CDR3 is CASSISTGTGDSPLHF. In DNA, the CDR3 is TGTGCCAGTAGTATCTCTACCGGGACAGGAGATTCACCCCTCCACTTT.

This clonotype has a handful of counts. This chain links TRBV2 with TRBJ1-1; TRBD1 aligns across 7 bases. Per germline, CDR1 SNHLY and CDR2 FYNNEI. Trimming removed 3 bases from V and 6 bases from J; junction bases left unmatched: 10. The CDR3 runs to 15 residues. CDR3 in amino acids: CASSDATTGRAEAFF. CDR3 bases: TGTGCCAGCAGTGACGCAACGACAGGGCGCGCTGAAGCTTTCTTT.

V usage is TRBV19 and J usage is TRBJ2-1, with D perhaps TRBD1 or TRBD2 (5 bases each). The CDR3 totals 13 residues. Trimming pared 6 bases from V and 6 bases from J, leaving 12 bases between. Looked up from germline, CDR1 is LNHDA and CDR2 is SQIVND (reference sequence). The CDR3 bases are TGTGCCAGTAGACCGGGACCGTTCAATGAGCAGTTCTTC. It yields the protein CASRPGPFNEQFF.

This clonotype was seen ten or more times. The gene calls are TRBV27 and TRBJ1-2, with D perhaps TRBD1 (6 bases). There are 15 residues in the CDR3. The V gene's germline CDR1 is MNHEY and CDR2 SMNVEV (reference sequence). Between the trimmed V and J ends, which lost 6 bases and 0 bases, there was a span of 14 bases. The CDR3 nucleotides are TGTGCCAGCAGGAGTCAGGGGAAGACTAACTATGGCTACACCTTC. As protein: CASRSQGKTNYGYTF.

This clonotype was counted at least ten times. This chain links TRBV11-2 with TRBJ2-1, with 10 bases fitting TRBD2. CDR3 size: 14 residues. J was trimmed by 4 bases and V by 5 bases; bases with no gene match: 2. Looked up from germline, CDR1 is SGHAT and CDR2 is FQNNGV. Written as DNA, the CDR3 is TGTGCCAGCAGCATAGCGGGGGGATACAATGAGCAGTTCTTC. Translated: CASSIAGGYNEQFF.

V gene TRBV29-1 combines with J gene TRBJ2-5; a weak D match, TRBD1 (6 bases). Germline V gene lookup returns CDR1 SQVTM and CDR2 ANQGSEA. The V end was cut by 3 bases, the J end by 0 bases, with 14 bases between. This CDR3 spans 15 amino acids. The CDR3 DNA reads TGCAGCGTTGAGGGCCTAACAGGGAACCAAGAGACCCAGTACTTC. This encodes CSVEGLTGNQETQYF.

Notes on this clonotype: This clone may be a read error of a much larger clone one base away. Without the conserved terminal phenylalanine or tryptophan, this CDR3 likely stems from a read error. The chain couples TRBV2 to TRBJ2-2; 11 bases map to TRBD1. V dropped 5 bases and J dropped 3; count of bases not matched to a gene: 2. The CDR3 totals 15 residues. Germline values: CDR1 SNHLY, CDR2 FYNNEI. CDR3 in DNA: TGTGCCAGCAGTTGGGACAGGGGGGACACCGGGGAGCTGTTTTCT. Amino acids: CASSWDRGDTGELFS.

This clonotype was seen only a few times. This chain uses TRBV30 with TRBJ1-2; D call uncertain. The CDR3 spans 12 residues. The V gene's germline CDR1 is GTSNPN and CDR2 SVGIG (reference sequence). V lost 2 bases, J lost 2 bases, and 6 bases lay in between. The CDR3 sequence is CAWSSSNYGYTF. The CDR3 DNA sequence: TGTGCCTGGAGTTCTTCGAACTATGGCTACACCTTC.

The chain is built from TRBV2 and TRBJ2-1, with a weak D call TRBD2 (6 bases). The CDR3 is made up of 13 amino acids. Germline V gene sequence: CDR1 SNHLY, CDR2 FYNNEI. Trimming removed 8 bases from V and 10 bases from J, with 18 bases in between. For the CDR3, the DNA is TGTGCCAGCGTTGTTGGGGCTAGCGTGGAGCAGTTCTTC. Amino acid sequence: CASVVGASVEQFF.

This chain connects TRBV5-1 to TRBJ1-6; possibly TRBD1 for D (5 bases). Germline CDR1 SGHRS, CDR2 YFSETQ. CDR3 size: 14 residues. V shed 3 bases and J shed 9 bases, with 13 bases lying between them. CDR3 sequence: CASSSSGGSSPLHF. In nucleotides, the CDR3 is TGCGCCAGCAGCTCGTCCGGGGGAAGTTCACCCCTCCACTTT.

This clonotype was detected ten times or more. The rearrangement links TRBV6-1 to TRBJ1-5; the D gene is possibly TRBD1 (5 bases). The V end was cut by 2 bases, the J end by 1 base, with 12 bases between. CDR3 length equals 16 residues. Germline lookup yields CDR1 MNHNS and CDR2 SASEGT. The CDR3 sequence: CASSERGGRSNQPQHF. The CDR3, as DNA: TGTGCCAGCAGTGAACGTGGGGGACGAAGCAATCAGCCCCAGCATTTT.

This clonotype was detected ten times or more. This rearrangement joins TRBV3-1 to TRBJ2-3; 16 positions agree with TRBD2. The V gene end was trimmed by 5 bases and the J gene end by 4 bases; junction bases not matched to a gene: 3. The CDR3 sequence is 16 residues long. Germline V gene lookup returns CDR1 LGHDT and CDR2 YNNKEL (reference sequence). The CDR3 spells CASSGTSGGASDTQYF. The CDR3 coding sequence is TGTGCCAGCAGCGGGACTAGCGGGGGGGCCTCAGATACGCAGTATTTT.

This clonotype was recorded at least ten times. V gene TRBV7-9 combines with J gene TRBJ2-5; D unresolved. With 4 bases removed from V and 0 bases from J, the gap between germline ends came to 18 bases. Germline CDR1 reads SEHNR; CDR2 reads FQNEAQ (reference sequence). This CDR3 is 17 amino acids long. CDR3 sequence: CASSSLSLGVYQETQYF. In DNA, the CDR3 is TGTGCCAGCAGCTCCCTCTCTCTTGGGGTGTACCAAGAGACCCAGTACTTC.

This clonotype has a single count. This chain uses TRBV5-1 with TRBJ2-1; 10 positions agree with TRBD2. The germline CDR1 and CDR2 sequences are SGHRS and YFSETQ. The J segment lost 3 bases and the V segment lost 2 bases, leaving 2 bases of the junction unmatched. There are 15 residues in the CDR3. The CDR3, as DNA: TGCGCCAGCAGCTTCACTAGCGGGGTCTACAATGAGCAGTTCTTC. It codes for CASSFTSGVYNEQFF.

This clonotype was picked up a small number of times. The genes are TRBV7-2 and TRBJ2-5; 8 bases line up with TRBD1. V was pared by 6 bases and J by 2 bases, with 11 bases of the junction left unmatched. The CDR3 loop spans 16 amino acids. Germline loops: CDR1 SGHTA, CDR2 FQGNSA. The CDR3 region is CASSRQGPRRQETQYF. CDR3 sequence (DNA): TGTGCCAGCAGTAGACAGGGGCCGAGGAGACAAGAGACCCAGTACTTC.

This clonotype came up many times. V is TRBV11-2 and J is TRBJ1-2; no definite D call. The V and J ends lost 5 bases and 7 bases respectively, with 11 bases between them. The CDR3 spans 12 residues. CDR1 and CDR2 (germline): SGHAT, FQNNGV. The CDR3 nucleotides read TGTGCCAGCAGCCTCGGGCAGTCTGGCTACACCTTC. Translated: CASSLGQSGYTF. The full variable domain, with the rest looked up from reference TRBV11-2 and TRBJ1-2, is EAGVAQSPRYKIIEKRQSVAFWCNPISGHATLYWYQQILGQGPKLLIQFQNNGVVDDSQLPKDRFSAERLKGVDSTLKIQPAKLEDSAVYLCASSLGQSGYTFGSGTRLTVV.

There are a few counts of this clonotype. V is TRBV11-2 and J is TRBJ1-1; 7 bases are a match to TRBD1. CDR3 length equals 14 residues. Germline V gene sequence: CDR1 SGHAT, CDR2 FQNNGV. Losses at the gene ends were 10 bases for V and 4 bases for J; bases not matched to a gene: 12. The DNA for the CDR3 is TGTGCCACCAGGGGGGAGCCGTTCCTCACTGAAGCTTTCTTT. Its translation is CATRGEPFLTEAFF.